These T cell receptor beta chains were read from a single sample in a study of shared clonotypes between healthy human individuals. The table came from immunoSEQ multiplex PCR; TCRdb's copy has only in-frame clones and leaves some out. The sample yields about 680,000 clones, about 91% seen once. The sample was naive CD8+ T cells sorted from blood. All receptors come from a man aged 25-40 years in good health. Both conserved end residues are part of each CDR3. The D gene is left open where the match is weak. Rows give clone size only sometimes, using once, few, many, or a class for an expanded clone.

>TRBV27|.|TRBJ2-7|TRBD2
CASSLRIPGLAGGFYEQYF
TGTGCCAGCAGTTTAAGGATCCCCGGACTAGCGGGAGGGTTCTACGAGCAGTACTTC
>TRBV27|once|TRBJ1-5|.
CASSSRSRGQPQHF
TGTGCCAGCAGTTCCCGGTCAAGAGGACAGCCCCAGCATTTT
>TRBV29-1|.|TRBJ1-1|.
CRVNQGGTEAFF
TGCAGAGTTAATCAGGGCGGCACTGAAGCTTTCTTT
>TRBV9|.|TRBJ1-5|.
CASGGSQPQHF
TGTGCCAGTGGAGGTAGTCAGCCCCAGCATTTT
>TRBV13|.|TRBJ2-6|TRBD1
CASSVWDRGLSGANVLTF
TGTGCCAGCAGCGTTTGGGACAGGGGGCTATCTGGGGCCAACGTCCTGACTTTC
>TRBV28|.|TRBJ2-3|.
CASSLSPTPVFDTQYF
TGTGCCAGCAGTTTATCCCCTACACCAGTTTTCGATACGCAGTATTTT
>TRBV10-3|.|TRBJ1-1|.
CAISEIVGSSDEAFF
TGTGCCATCAGTGAGATAGTCGGGTCCTCAGATGAAGCTTTCTTT
>TRBV7-9|.|TRBJ2-7|.
CASSLADTGWDEQYF
TGTGCCAGCAGCTTAGCGGACACCGGGTGGGACGAGCAGTACTTC
>TRBV6-1|once|TRBJ1-1|TRBD1
CASSQTGFSTEAFF
TGTGCCAGCAGCCAGACAGGGTTCAGCACTGAAGCTTTCTTT
>TRBV4-3|.|TRBJ2-7|TRBD2
CASSQDIGTSGSYEQYF
TGCGCCAGCAGCCAAGATATAGGGACTAGCGGTTCCTACGAGCAGTACTTC
>TRBV27|.|TRBJ1-1|.
CASSLSWGNTEAFF
TGTGCCAGCAGTTTATCGTGGGGAAACACTGAAGCTTTCTTT
>TRBV10-3|.|TRBJ2-3|.
CAISELAESSTDTQYF
TGTGCCATCAGTGAACTCGCGGAGTCTAGCACAGATACGCAGTATTTT
>TRBV6-1|.|TRBJ2-7|TRBD2
CASSEETSGRGISYEQYF
TGTGCCAGCAGTGAAGAGACTAGCGGGAGGGGTATCTCCTACGAGCAGTACTTC
>TRBV30|.|TRBJ2-4|.
CAWSVGALLDIQYF
TGTGCCTGGAGTGTAGGGGCGCTCCTTGACATTCAGTACTTC
>TRBV20-1|.|TRBJ2-1|.
CSVIDLNEQFF
TGCAGTGTTATCGACCTTAATGAGCAGTTCTTC
>TRBV19|.|TRBJ2-7|.
CARTRAFYEQYF
TGTGCCAGAACAAGGGCGTTCTACGAGCAGTACTTC
>TRBV13|.|TRBJ1-4|.
CASSLGLNEKLFF
TGTGCCAGCAGCTTAGGCTTAAATGAAAAACTGTTTTTT
>TRBV30|.|TRBJ2-5|TRBD1
CAFGNRGLVVPQETQYF
TGTGCCTTTGGGAACAGGGGGCTAGTGGTGCCACAAGAGACCCAGTACTTC
>TRBV7-4|.|TRBJ2-7|.
CASSPPKGWYYEQYF
TGTGCCAGCAGCCCCCCCAAGGGTTGGTACTACGAGCAGTACTTC
>TRBV9|.|TRBJ2-5|.
CASSVGGPDSEETQYF
TGTGCCAGCAGCGTAGGGGGACCCGACTCAGAAGAGACCCAGTACTTC
>TRBV14|.|TRBJ2-2|.
CASSPGLTTWLGKGGELFF
TGTGCCAGCAGCCCGGGACTGACGACGTGGCTCGGGAAGGGCGGGGAGCTGTTTTTT
>TRBV4-1|.|TRBJ1-5|.
CASSQDAAGFQPQHF
TGCGCCAGCAGCCAAGATGCGGCAGGGTTTCAGCCCCAGCATTTT
>TRBV9|.|TRBJ2-7|.
CASSLGGSASYEQYF
TGTGCCAGCAGCCTAGGGGGTAGCGCTTCCTACGAGCAGTACTTC
>TRBV27|.|TRBJ2-2|TRBD2
CASSAGTSGRGELFF
TGTGCCAGCAGTGCCGGGACTAGCGGGAGAGGGGAGCTGTTTTTT
>TRBV9|.|TRBJ2-7|TRBD1
CASSVDSRTGGNEQYF
TGTGCCAGCAGCGTAGATTCCCGGACAGGGGGCAACGAGCAGTACTTC
>TRBV11-2|.|TRBJ2-5|TRBD2
CASSSPGQRDSETQYF
TGTGCCAGCAGCTCCCCCGGGCAGCGGGATAGTGAGACCCAGTACTTC
>TRBV11-2|.|TRBJ1-5|.
CASSPGPLQPQHF
TGTGCCAGCAGCCCCGGACCCCTTCAGCCCCAGCATTTT
>TRBV7-8|.|TRBJ2-7|.
CASSQYTNSYEQYF
TGTGCCAGCAGCCAATATACGAACTCCTACGAGCAGTACTTC
>TRBV7-9|.|TRBJ2-7|TRBD2
CASSPRTSGSRYEQYF
TGTGCCAGCAGCCCTCGGACTAGCGGGAGTAGGTACGAGCAGTACTTC
>TRBV11-3|.|TRBJ2-1|TRBD2
CASSPRGVGTSGIALEQFF
TGTGCCAGCAGCCCCCGTGGAGTGGGAACTAGCGGGATAGCGTTAGAGCAGTTCTTC
>TRBV30|.|TRBJ2-5|.
CAWSVGDRWETQYF
TGTGCCTGGAGTGTGGGTGACAGGTGGGAGACCCAGTACTTC
>TRBV7-9|once|TRBJ2-7|.
CASSDRGRYEQYF
TGTGCCAGCAGCGACCGGGGGAGATACGAGCAGTACTTC
>TRBV27|.|TRBJ1-2|.
CASSPGTYYGYTF
TGTGCCAGCAGTCCCGGGACGTATTATGGCTACACCTTC
>TRBV7-9|.|TRBJ2-5|.
CASSLLAEETQYF
TGTGCCAGCAGCTTATTGGCAGAAGAGACCCAGTACTTC
>TRBV7-9|.|TRBJ2-7|.
CALRLAHEQYF
TGTGCCCTACGGCTGGCTCACGAGCAGTACTTC
>TRBV27|.|TRBJ1-5|.
CASSINNQPQHF
TGTGCCAGCAGTATCAATAATCAGCCCCAGCATTTT
>TRBV5-1|.|TRBJ2-7|TRBD2
CASSPRTSGRIRYEQYF
TGCGCCAGCAGCCCCAGGACTAGCGGGAGGATAAGGTACGAGCAGTACTTC